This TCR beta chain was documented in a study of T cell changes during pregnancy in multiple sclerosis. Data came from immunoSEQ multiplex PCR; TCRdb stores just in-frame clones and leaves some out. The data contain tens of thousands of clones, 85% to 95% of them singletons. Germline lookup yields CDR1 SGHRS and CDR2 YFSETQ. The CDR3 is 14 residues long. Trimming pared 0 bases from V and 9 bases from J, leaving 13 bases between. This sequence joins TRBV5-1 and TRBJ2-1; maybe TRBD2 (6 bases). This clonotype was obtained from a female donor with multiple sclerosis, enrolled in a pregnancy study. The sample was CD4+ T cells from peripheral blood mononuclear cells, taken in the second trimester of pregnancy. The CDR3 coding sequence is TGCGCCAGCAGCTTGGAATCTGGGCGGGGTGAGCAGTTCTTC. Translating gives CASSLESGRGEQFF.